These 2 T cell receptor beta chains share one sample of origin, sequenced in a study of naive and memory T cell subsets. The treatment denotes: skin biopsy from PPD injection site in Mantoux-positive individual. The library had UMIs added by 3' ligation of an oligonucleotide to TCR cDNA. The SP2 primer and nested alpha and beta constant region primers amplified ligated cDNA in four rounds. A single record per CDR3 protein comes from TCRdb applying MiXCR to the UMI-ligation and nested PCR reads. The repertoire holds around 30,000 distinct CDR3 sequences, about 7.4% seen once, with 2.5% to 3.5% in the top ten. Material: skin, obtained from a tuberculin skin test site. These receptors came from an adult in good health.

This clonotype has a count of ten or more. The chain links TRBV7-9 to TRBJ1-6; 9 bases are shared with TRBD1. The CDR3 has 16 residues. Losses at the gene ends were 5 bases for V and 4 bases for J; bases not matched to a gene: 6. Germline values: CDR1 SEHNR, CDR2 FQNEAQ (reference sequence). CDR3 amino acids: CASSAGTGFYNSPLHF. The CDR3 DNA follows: TGTGCCAGCAGCGCCGGGACAGGGTTTTATAATTCACCCCTCCACTTT.

The rearrangement links TRBV7-8 to TRBJ2-2; 8 bases align to TRBD2. J lost 7 bases, V lost 4 bases, and 11 bases had no gene match. CDR3 length: 16 amino acids. CDR1 SGHVS and CDR2 FQNEAQ come from the germline V gene. This chain's CDR3 is CASSSSAGGWSGELFF. In nucleotides, the CDR3 is TGTGCCAGCAGCTCCTCGGCGGGGGGCTGGAGCGGGGAGCTGTTTTTT. Full variable domain (rest looked up from reference TRBV7-8 and TRBJ2-2): GAGVSQSPRYKVAKRGQDVALRCDPISGHVSLFWYQQALGQGPEFLTYFQNEAQLDKSGLPSDRFFAERPEGSVSTLKIQRTQQEDSAVYLCASSSSAGGWSGELFFGEGSRLTVL.